This T cell receptor beta chain derives from a study of cytomegalovirus exposure and HLA in healthy donors. Study context: Most genotyped donors, about four fifths of more than 300, had Caucasian-associated genetic ancestry.

General observations from the study: A few of the chains that were CMV-associated were confirmed in vitro to be specific for CMV antigens. TCR beta V- and J-gene trimming, according to a later analysis, was linked to a missense DCLRE1C variant.

V lost 6 bases and J 8 bases, leaving 7 bases between the germline ends. Germline assignment: CDR1 MNHNS and CDR2 SASEGT. This CDR3 is 11 amino acids long. As to this clone: Its antigen is still unknown.

PCR employed 60 Vbeta and 13 Jbeta primers. Here immunoSEQ multiplex PCR was the method, and the copy in TCRdb shows in-frame clones only, minus some. The table lists 130,000 or so clones, approximately 60% of them singletons, with less than 2.5% in the top ten. Sequenced sample: PBMCs. This TCR derives from a middle-aged woman in good health and CMV-seronegative. The chain has TRBV6-1 and TRBJ1-4, with D uncertain. The CDR3: CASRNQEKLFF. CDR3 in DNA: TGTGCCAGCAGAAACCAGGAAAAACTGTTTTTT.